Below are 11 T cell receptor beta chains sequenced from a single sample in a study of PD-1 blockade in classical Hodgkin lymphoma. Every patient had relapsed following autologous stem cell transplantation, and cohorts differed in brentuximab vedotin exposure. Out of thawed PBMCs, magnetic negative selection purified CD4+ T cells. TCRdb keeps only in-frame clones here, not all; method: immunoSEQ multiplex PCR. Among tens of thousands of clones listed, roughly 84% were seen once. Sample: CD4+ T cells from blood, taken at baseline. These receptors were collected from a human donor with classical Hodgkin lymphoma.

The CDR3 DNA reads as TGTGCCAGCAGTGAAGGCAGGGTAGAAGGAGATACGCAGTATTTT. It encodes CASSEGRVEGDTQYF. The V gene is TRBV25-1, the J gene TRBJ2-3; TRBD1 is a possible D gene (5 bases). CDR1 is MGHDK and CDR2 is SYGVNS in the germline V gene. Trimming cost V 2 bases and J 5 bases, with 14 bases left between them. The CDR3 contains 15 residues.

The V and J genes are TRBV7-7 and TRBJ2-2; a possible D gene is TRBD1 (6 bases). Trimming cost V 1 base and J 7 bases, with 16 bases left between them. The CDR3 length is 16 residues. CDR1 SSHAT and CDR2 FNYEAQ come from the germline V gene (reference sequence). CDR3 DNA sequence: TGTGCCAGCAGCTTAGTCCCCCACAGGGATGGCGGGGAGCTGTTTTTT. Translation gives CASSLVPHRDGGELFF.

The CDR3 sequence is CASSVAASGGPPMFETQYF. Here the CDR3 DNA reads TGTGCCAGCAGCGTAGCGGCTAGCGGGGGGCCGCCGATGTTCGAGACCCAGTACTTC. The chain recombines TRBV9 with TRBJ2-5; 11 nucleotides match TRBD2. The V segment lost 0 bases and the J segment 5 bases; nucleotides outside the gene matches: 15. Germline CDR1 and CDR2: SGDLS and YYNGEE. The CDR3 sequence is 19 residues long.

This clone was detected a few times. The chain couples TRBV7-9 to TRBJ2-5; 9 nucleotides match TRBD1. V lost 1 base, J lost 5 bases, and 8 bases stayed unmatched. This CDR3 spans 16 amino acids. The V gene's germline CDR1 is SEHNR and CDR2 FQNEAQ (reference sequence). For the CDR3, the DNA is TGTGCCAGCAGCTTAGTCTCGGGACAGGGAGGGGAGACCCAGTACTTC. Protein product: CASSLVSGQGGETQYF.

This clone appeared once. The J gene is TRBJ1-5, the V gene TRBV6-6; D is uncertain. V dropped 10 bases and J dropped 10 bases, with 20 bases sitting between them. This CDR3 spans 13 amino acids. CDR1 MNHNY and CDR2 SVGAGI come from the germline V gene (reference sequence). The CDR3 DNA sequence: TGTGCCACTCAAAACGTGGGCAAGATCCCCCAGCATTTT. Protein sequence: CATQNVGKIPQHF.

This rearrangement joins TRBV20-1 to TRBJ2-5, with no clear D. Trimming left V 3 bases short and J 5 bases short, with 7 bases between. Germline V lookup: CDR1 DFQATT, CDR2 SNEGSKA (reference sequence). This CDR3 contains 11 residues. The CDR3 sequence is CSASVRETQYF. CDR3 coding DNA: TGCAGTGCTAGCGTCCGGGAGACCCAGTACTTC.

This clone was observed a few times. The chain combines TRBV2 with TRBJ1-6; 9 nucleotides agree with TRBD1. Trimming removed 6 bases from V and 5 bases from J; junction bases left unmatched: 5. Germline assignment: CDR1 SNHLY and CDR2 FYNNEI. There are 15 residues in the CDR3. CDR3 amino acids: CASSGQGLNNSPLHF. The CDR3 DNA reads as TGTGCCAGCAGCGGACAGGGGCTTAATAATTCACCCCTCCACTTT. Complete variable domain (other parts from reference TRBV2 and TRBJ1-6): EPEVTQTPSHQVTQMGQEVILRCVPISNHLYFYWYRQILGQKVEFLVSFYNNEISEKSEIFDDQFSVERPDGSNFTLKIRSTKLEDSAMYFCASSGQGLNNSPLHFGNGTRLTVT.

V gene TRBV6-6 combines with J gene TRBJ2-1, with D maybe TRBD2 (6 bases). V was cut by 2 bases and J by 9 bases, with 11 bases left in between. The CDR3 spans 13 residues. Germline CDR1 and CDR2: MNHNY and SVGAGI (reference sequence). CDR3 nucleotides: TGTGCCAGCAGTTACAATAGCGGCGGTGAGCAGTTCTTC. This translates into CASSYNSGGEQFF.

The rearrangement uses TRBV2 and TRBJ2-4; TRBD2 agrees at 7 bases. CDR1 and CDR2 from the germline V gene are SNHLY and FYNNEI. This CDR3 spans 15 amino acids. The V and J ends lost 6 bases and 4 bases, in that order; junction bases with no gene match: 9. As DNA, the CDR3 is TGTGCCAGCAGCCGCAGGGAGGGATCTAAAAACATTCAGTACTTC. Its translation: CASSRREGSKNIQYF.

DNA for the CDR3: TGTGCCAGCAGTGAGCCGACAGCTTCTAATGAAAAACTGTTTTTT. Protein: CASSEPTASNEKLFF. This rearrangement joins TRBV6-1 to TRBJ1-4; weak D call: TRBD1 (5 bases). CDR1 MNHNS and CDR2 SASEGT come from the germline V gene. The ends were cut back, 3 bases at V and 3 bases at J, with 11 bases in the middle. The CDR3 has 15 residues.

This clone appeared a single time. The CDR3 bases are TGTGCCAGCAGTGAAGCAATGGGGTTAAACACTGAAGCTTTCTTT. Translated: CASSEAMGLNTEAFF. The V gene is TRBV6-1, the J gene TRBJ1-1; D gene unclear. Germline assignment: CDR1 MNHNS and CDR2 SASEGT. The ends were cut back, 0 bases at V and 2 bases at J, with 10 bases in the middle. This CDR3 has 15 amino acids.